The 30 T cell receptor beta chains listed next were all sequenced from one sample in a study of response to subunit inactivated influenza vaccine (dated by TCRdb to 2017 to 2018). The library was made by RT-PCR. The sequencer listed for this sample is Illumina HiSeq 2500. Starting from the raw public reads, TCRdb applied fastp trimming at Q25, assembled clones with MiXCR and retained in-frame beta chains. CDR3 protein duplicates are merged, each entry listing the most common genes and DNA. This sample has 750,000 to 850,000 distinct CDR3 sequences in its table, and roughly 20% of those were observed once. The ten biggest clones cover roughly a tenth of the sample. Sequenced here: PBMCs from blood, sampled around 5 days after vaccination. The source is a man between 45 and 60 years old who received an inactivated influenza vaccine. Donor details come from another sample of the same person, matched by shared clones.

The genes are TRBV9 and TRBJ1-6; TRBD1 matches at 9 bases. V lost 2 bases to trimming and J lost 7 bases; unmatched junction nucleotides: 4. This CDR3 spans 15 amino acids. Germline V CDR1 and CDR2: SGDLS, YYNGEE. CDR3 nucleotides: TGTGCCAGCAGCGTTAGGGACAGGGAGAATTCACCCCTCCACTTT. It translates to CASSVRDRENSPLHF.

This clonotype has more than one count but fewer than ten. The gene calls are TRBV6-2 or TRBV6-3 and TRBJ2-7; TRBD2 agrees at 7 bases. Germline-derived CDR1 and CDR2 are MNHEY and SVGEGT. V lost 7 bases to trimming and J lost 2 bases; unmatched junction nucleotides: 8. This CDR3 is 14 amino acids long. CDR3 sequence reads: CASIQLARPYEQYF. CDR3 DNA sequence: TGTGCCAGCATCCAACTAGCGCGACCCTACGAGCAGTACTTC.

This clonotype was counted only a few times. The genes are TRBV15 and TRBJ2-2; no firm D call. The CDR3 sequence is 13 residues long. V shed 7 bases and J shed 8 bases, with 14 bases lying between them. Looked up from germline, CDR1 is LNHNV and CDR2 is YYDKDF (reference sequence). CDR3 bases: TGTGCCACCACCACGCAGACCTTGGGGGAGCTGTTTTTT. Its translation: CATTTQTLGELFF.

The genes are TRBV5-1 and TRBJ2-7, with 12 positions matching TRBD1. With 4 bases clipped from V and 6 bases from J, the junction kept 5 bases outside the gene matches. Germline lookup yields CDR1 SGHRS and CDR2 YFSETQ. The CDR3 is 14 residues long. In DNA form, the CDR3 reads TGCGCCAGCAGCAGGGGACAGGGGGCCGGCGAGCAGTACTTC. It yields the protein CASSRGQGAGEQYF.

The sample holds a few counts of this clonotype. The chain uses TRBV12-3 or TRBV12-4 and TRBJ2-7; a weak D match, TRBD1 (5 bases). Trimming took 0 bases from V and 6 from J, leaving 9 bases between them. The CDR3 length is 13 residues. This CDR3 is CASSLAQRGEQYF. Written as DNA, the CDR3 is TGTGCCAGCAGTTTAGCGCAAAGGGGCGAGCAGTACTTC.

In this sample, this clonotype turned up a few times. The chain recombines TRBV3-1 with TRBJ2-7, with D tentatively TRBD2 (7 bases). V dropped 4 bases and J dropped 0 bases, with 16 bases sitting between them. Germline V gives CDR1 LGHDT, CDR2 YNNKEL (reference sequence). The CDR3 runs to 16 residues. CDR3 bases: TGTGCCAGCAGCCGGAAAGGAGGGGGGGTCTCCTACGAGCAGTACTTC. This translates into CASSRKGGGVSYEQYF.

Only a few counts were recorded for this clonotype. V and J are TRBV10-3 and TRBJ1-5; D not resolved. The CDR3 length is 12 residues. Germline CDR1 ENHRY, CDR2 SYGVKD. Trimming cost V 3 bases and J 7 bases, with 7 bases left between them. CDR3 sequence reads: CAISEGLQPQHF. The CDR3 coding sequence is TGTGCCATCAGTGAAGGTCTACAGCCCCAGCATTTT.

As concerns this clonotype: The conserved closing phenylalanine or tryptophan is absent in this CDR3, likely reflecting a read error. The chain combines TRBV5-1 with TRBJ2-7, with D perhaps matching TRBD1 (6 bases). Germline V lookup: CDR1 SGHRS, CDR2 YFSETQ. V lost 4 bases, J lost 4 bases, and 15 bases lay in between. The CDR3 loop spans 14 amino acids. The CDR3 spells CASSQVTGSYEQYC. The CDR3 DNA reads TGCGCCAGCAGCCAAGTTACAGGGTCTTACGAGCAGTACTGC.

This chain connects TRBV6-1 to TRBJ2-3, with 12 bases identical to TRBD1. This CDR3 has 17 residues. CDR1 is MNHNS and CDR2 is SASEGT in the germline V gene. With V trimmed by 5 bases and J by 6 bases, 12 bases remained unmatched. CDR3 amino acids: CASSLKGGTGGLDTQYF. The CDR3 DNA sequence: TGTGCCAGCAGTCTTAAAGGAGGGACAGGGGGCTTGGATACGCAGTATTTT.

In this sample, this clonotype turned up a few times. This chain joins TRBV11-2 and TRBJ2-5, with 9 bases aligning to TRBD2. Trimming cost V 0 bases and J 5 bases; bases outside gene matches: 10. Per the germline V gene, CDR1 is SGHAT and CDR2 is FQNNGV. The length of the CDR3 is 17 residues. Here the CDR3 reads CASSLDTGLAMWETQYF. DNA of the CDR3: TGTGCCAGCAGCTTAGATACGGGACTAGCAATGTGGGAGACCCAGTACTTC.

The sample holds a few counts of this clonotype. The chain is built from TRBV12-3 or TRBV12-4 and TRBJ2-5, with 8 bases identical to TRBD1. V shed 2 bases and J 5 bases; nucleotides not matched to a gene: 4. The CDR3 length is 14 residues. The CDR3 region is CASSLPRQGETQYF. The CDR3 DNA follows: TGTGCCAGCAGTTTACCCCGACAGGGGGAGACCCAGTACTTC.

The chain joins TRBV5-1 to TRBJ2-7; D could derive from TRBD1 or TRBD2 (5 bases each). The CDR3 consists of 13 residues. Trimming stripped 4 bases from V and 2 bases from J, with 10 bases between. Germline CDR1 is SGHRS and CDR2 is YFSETQ. The CDR3 nucleotides read TGCGCCAGCAGCGAGGGGATTGCCTACGAGCAGTACTTC. This gives the protein CASSEGIAYEQYF.

This clonotype has more than one count but fewer than ten. V and J are TRBV20-1 and TRBJ1-6, with 8 bases matching TRBD1. V dropped 2 bases and J dropped 9; count of bases not matched to a gene: 9. CDR3 length equals 15 residues. Germline CDR1 is DFQATT and CDR2 is SNEGSKA (reference sequence). For the CDR3, the DNA is TGCAGTGCTAGAAGGACAGGGCGATTGGGTTCACCCCTCCACTTT. Its protein is CSARRTGRLGSPLHF.

This clonotype was detected a few times. V usage is TRBV20-1 and J usage is TRBJ1-2; unclear D gene. In germline, CDR1 is DFQATT, CDR2 SNEGSKA (reference sequence). The V and J ends lost 3 bases and 4 bases respectively, with 12 bases between them. CDR3 size: 13 residues. Here the CDR3 reads CSASGGLLYGYTF. CDR3 sequence (DNA): TGCAGTGCTAGCGGCGGACTTCTCTATGGCTACACCTTC.

This clonotype was seen ten or more times. The chain links TRBV7-9 to TRBJ1-3; D ambiguous. V lost 3 bases and J 0 bases, leaving 6 bases between the germline ends. The CDR3 spans 14 residues. The V gene's germline CDR1 is SEHNR and CDR2 FQNEAQ (reference sequence). CDR3 sequence reads: CASSLSISGNTIYF. As DNA, the CDR3 is TGTGCCAGCAGCTTGTCTATCTCTGGAAACACCATATATTTT. Based on the CDR3 plus reference TRBV7-9 and TRBJ1-3, the full variable domain is DTGVSQNPRHKITKRGQNVTFRCDPISEHNRLYWYRQTLGQGPEFLTYFQNEAQLEKSRLLSDRFSAERPKGSFSTLEIQRTEQGDSAMYLCASSLSISGNTIYFGEGSWLTVV.

The chain carries TRBV18 and TRBJ2-7; tentative D call: TRBD1 (5 bases). The germline V gene encodes CDR1 KGHSH and CDR2 LQKENI. CDR3 length: 14 residues. Trimming removed 0 bases from V and 3 bases from J, with 9 bases in between. The CDR3 nucleotides read TGTGCCAGCTCACCACCCCAGGGTGGCTACGAGCAGTACTTC. Translating it yields CASSPPQGGYEQYF.

This clonotype was counted a few times. The chain uses TRBV7-8 and TRBJ2-7, with 7 nucleotides matching TRBD2. Germline CDR1 reads SGHVS; CDR2 reads FQNEAQ. Unmatched junction bases numbered 12, after V lost 2 bases and J lost 2 bases. CDR3 length: 17 residues. CDR3 region: CASSLNSGGRGAYEQYF. The CDR3 DNA is TGTGCCAGCAGCTTAAATTCCGGCGGGAGAGGCGCCTACGAGCAGTACTTC.

This clonotype was counted ten times or more. The chain uses TRBV7-2 and TRBJ1-4; D gene unclear. The CDR3 totals 13 residues. Per the germline V gene, CDR1 is SGHTA and CDR2 is FQGNSA. V dropped 3 bases and J dropped 5 bases, with 7 bases sitting between them. The DNA for the CDR3 is TGTGCCAGCAGCTTCTTCGGAAATGAAAAACTGTTTTTT. Amino acids: CASSFFGNEKLFF.

In DNA, the CDR3 is TGTGCCAGCAGTGGTAGCGAGGGCTACGAGCAGTACTTC. Translated: CASSGSEGYEQYF. The chain links TRBV25-1 to TRBJ2-7; weak D call: TRBD2 (5 bases). The V end was cut by 4 bases, the J end by 3 bases, with 10 bases between. This CDR3 region has 13 residues. Germline V gene lookup returns CDR1 MGHDK and CDR2 SYGVNS.

This clonotype showed up just a few times. V and J are TRBV12-3 or TRBV12-4 and TRBJ1-3, with 10 bases lining up with TRBD1. The CDR3 covers 17 residues. The junction had 7 bases not matched to a gene; V was cut back by 5 bases and J by 0 bases. Here the CDR3 reads CASSRTGGESSGNTIYF. CDR3 nucleotides: TGTGCCAGCAGTAGGACAGGGGGAGAGAGCTCTGGAAACACCATATATTTT.

This clonotype has just a few counts. V gene TRBV20-1 combines with J gene TRBJ1-2; D possibly corresponds to TRBD1 (6 bases). V was trimmed by 6 bases and J by 2 bases, leaving 19 bases between them. Germline values: CDR1 DFQATT, CDR2 SNEGSKA (reference sequence). The CDR3 consists of 15 residues. This CDR3 reads CSARGLMELNYGYTF. The CDR3 nucleotides are TGCAGTGCGAGGGGGTTAATGGAGCTAAACTATGGCTACACCTTC.

CDR3: CASRDLGYNEQFF. The CDR3 DNA follows: TGTGCCAGTAGGGACCTTGGCTACAATGAGCAGTTCTTC. The V and J genes are TRBV19 and TRBJ2-1; D is unclear. Germline V lookup: CDR1 LNHDA, CDR2 SQIVND (reference sequence). CDR3 length: 13 residues. Trimming pared 6 bases from V and 3 bases from J, leaving 9 bases between.

This clonotype turned up a few times. The chain is built from TRBV7-9 and TRBJ2-2; D not resolved. Trimming stripped 8 bases from V and 1 base from J, with 8 bases between. The CDR3 contains 13 residues. CDR1 is SEHNR and CDR2 is FQNEAQ in the germline V gene (reference sequence). The CDR3 DNA reads as TGTGCCAGCGAGGTGGGGAACACCGGGGAGCTGTTTTTT. It specifies CASEVGNTGELFF. Full variable domain (outside the CDR3, taken from reference TRBV7-9 and TRBJ2-2): DTGVSQNPRHKITKRGQNVTFRCDPISEHNRLYWYRQTLGQGPEFLTYFQNEAQLEKSRLLSDRFSAERPKGSFSTLEIQRTEQGDSAMYLCASEVGNTGELFFGEGSRLTVL.

This chain links TRBV5-1 with TRBJ2-1; perhaps TRBD2 as D (6 bases). Germline V gene sequence: CDR1 SGHRS, CDR2 YFSETQ. V shed 1 base and J shed 9 bases, with 11 bases lying between them. The CDR3 length is 13 residues. The CDR3 DNA reads TGCGCCAGCAGCTTGAGTGGGGGGTCTGAGCAGTTCTTC. It translates to CASSLSGGSEQFF. The whole variable domain, filled in from reference TRBV5-1 and TRBJ2-1, reads KAGVTQTPRYLIKTRGQQVTLSCSPISGHRSVSWYQQTPGQGLQFLFEYFSETQRNKGNFPGRFSGRQFSNSRSEMNVSTLELGDSALYLCASSLSGGSEQFFGPGTRLTVL.

Only a few counts were recorded for this clonotype. V usage is TRBV20-1 and J usage is TRBJ1-2; 7 bases match TRBD1. Looked up from germline, CDR1 is DFQATT and CDR2 is SNEGSKA (reference sequence). This CDR3 is built from 15 residues. J lost 0 bases, V lost 6 bases, and 10 bases had no gene match. The CDR3 is CSAKDRRTSNYGYTF. In DNA, the CDR3 is TGCAGTGCCAAGGACAGGCGAACCTCTAACTATGGCTACACCTTC.

The V and J genes are TRBV4-1 and TRBJ1-2; a weak D match, TRBD1 (6 bases). Between the trimmed V and J ends, which lost 1 base and 3 bases, there was a span of 12 bases. In germline, CDR1 is MGHRA, CDR2 YSYEKL. The CDR3 has 15 residues. The DNA for the CDR3 is TGCGCCAGCAGCCAAGGATTGAGGGGGGACTATGGCTACACCTTC. This gives the protein CASSQGLRGDYGYTF.

The V and J genes are TRBV20-1 and TRBJ2-3; 9 bases fit TRBD2. This CDR3 spans 17 amino acids. Germline assignment: CDR1 DFQATT and CDR2 SNEGSKA (reference sequence). The junction had 11 bases not matched to a gene; V was cut back by 1 base and J by 3 bases. The CDR3 region has the DNA TGCAGTGCTAGAGGTGCGGGGGGGCCGGGGATAACAGATACGCAGTATTTT. Translated: CSARGAGGPGITDTQYF.

This clonotype was found a few times. V is TRBV7-2 and J is TRBJ2-5; TRBD1 matches 7 bases. The trim removed 5 bases at V and 2 bases at J, leaving 8 bases unmatched. The CDR3 runs to 15 residues. Germline CDR1 SGHTA, CDR2 FQGNSA. The CDR3 spells CASSPLDRRQETQYF. CDR3 DNA: TGTGCCAGCAGCCCTCTGGACAGGCGACAAGAGACCCAGTACTTC.

This clonotype was counted many times. This chain connects TRBV5-1 to TRBJ2-1, with TRBD1 matching over 10 bases. The CDR3 consists of 14 residues. Germline values: CDR1 SGHRS, CDR2 YFSETQ. Unmatched junction bases numbered 5, after V lost 4 bases and J lost 7 bases. CDR3 coding DNA: TGCGCCAGCAGCCGGGACAGGGGTGGGAATGAGCAGTTCTTC. As protein: CASSRDRGGNEQFF. Combining the CDR3 with reference TRBV5-1 and TRBJ2-1 gives the whole variable domain KAGVTQTPRYLIKTRGQQVTLSCSPISGHRSVSWYQQTPGQGLQFLFEYFSETQRNKGNFPGRFSGRQFSNSRSEMNVSTLELGDSALYLCASSRDRGGNEQFFGPGTRLTVL.

This clonotype has only a few counts. This rearrangement joins TRBV12-3 or TRBV12-4 to TRBJ2-2; D might be TRBD1 (6 bases). V was shortened by 5 bases and J by 6 bases, with 7 bases between the two germline ends. The CDR3 spans 12 residues. The CDR3 is CASSTGPGELFF. CDR3 sequence (DNA): TGTGCCAGCAGTACAGGGCCCGGGGAGCTGTTTTTT.